The rows below give T cell receptor beta chains drawn from one sample of a study of blood T cell repertoires in COVID-19. Profiled with immunoSEQ multiplex PCR; TCRdb holds only in-frame clones, not every one. The sample carries approximately 380,000 clones, about 85% recorded once. Sequenced: peripheral blood. The source of these receptors is a woman between 18 and 30 years old with acute or convalescent COVID-19. CDR3s leave out the opening cysteine and the closing phenylalanine or tryptophan. The order of the fields is clone size, V gene, CDR3 protein. Some rows have no size entry. The others give once, few or many, or a class for an expanded clone.

. | TRBV27 | ASRRDALGSYEQY
. | TRBV9 | ASSVGEYTEAF
. | TRBV19 | ASSMSQLNTGELF
. | TRBV28 | ASSLWTGTDTQY
few | TRBV5-1 | ASSEKEGRTGNTIY
. | TRBV7-8 | ANRGHEQY
. | TRBV2 | ASSSGNVEIETQY
. | TRBV12-3/TRBV12-4 | ASSLGVEQY
. | TRBV7-6 | ASSLDGMGGRRGYT
. | TRBV30 | AWSHRDRAEKLF
. | TRBV9 | ASSVDEGLNEKLF
. | TRBV19 | ASSPSAGVAYNEQF
. | TRBV5-1 | ASSLWPGLAEQF
once | TRBV18 | ASSPGAATYEQY
. | TRBV6-5 | ASSLGTGSYEQY
. | TRBV7-9 | ASSAGTGENSPLH
. | TRBV27 | ASSFSGTHEQY
. | TRBV23-1 | ASSHAGPNTEAF
. | TRBV7-8 | ASSSPSGRRETQY
. | TRBV15 | ATSRDDILLAPQH
. | TRBV30 | AWSGSGGTFSGNTIY
. | TRBV19 | ASLSIQGVAF
. | TRBV7-3 | ASSHPDRGQETQY
once | TRBV12-3/TRBV12-4 | ASSRQAGGELF
once | TRBV7-3 | ASSLGLRGGRSPRTDTQY
. | TRBV19 | ASSKDKNYGYT
once | TRBV5-1 | ASSREETQY
. | TRBV11-3 | ASPGGDRDSNQPQH
. | TRBV6-6 | ASRRGQVANTGELF
. | TRBV19 | ASSIAGTGDYEQY
. | TRBV25-1 | ASNRGTEAF
once | TRBV7-9 | ASSFSNQPQH
. | TRBV19 | ASSVRGNNSPLH
. | TRBV29-1 | SVESGDTQY
. | TRBV11-2 | ASSPTSGGYVEQF
. | TRBV7-2 | ASSSRSAGNQPQH
few | TRBV9 | ASSVDGDPTTDTIY
. | TRBV12-5 | ASGLERIEAF
. | TRBV27 | ASRRIGKLTGTSTYNEQF